One and the same sample provided the 2 T cell receptor beta chains below, sequenced in a study of blood T cell repertoires in COVID-19. Profiling relied on immunoSEQ multiplex PCR, and the TCRdb table lists in-frame clones only, not all of them. Of approximately 65,000 clones in the sample, about 81% are singletons; the top ten hold 15% to 19%. The sample consisted of peripheral blood. These receptors were taken from a man older than 75 with acute or convalescent COVID-19.

This chain links TRBV5-8 with TRBJ1-1, with 9 bases aligning to TRBD1. Germline CDR1 is SGHTS and CDR2 is YDEGEE. V gave up 6 bases and J gave up 7 bases; unmatched junction bases: 7. The CDR3 contains 13 residues. CDR3 protein: CASTVTGGLEAFF. The CDR3 region has the DNA TGTGCCAGCACCGTAACAGGGGGCCTTGAAGCTTTCTTT.

The J gene is TRBJ1-6, the V gene TRBV27; D remains ambiguous. The CDR3 contains 15 residues. The germline V and J ends were trimmed by 2 bases and 7 bases, with 12 bases remaining between them. Germline values: CDR1 MNHEY, CDR2 SMNVEV (reference sequence). The CDR3 region is CASSLSRLRNSPLHF. In DNA, the CDR3 is TGTGCCAGCAGTTTAAGCAGATTGAGGAATTCACCCCTCCACTTT.